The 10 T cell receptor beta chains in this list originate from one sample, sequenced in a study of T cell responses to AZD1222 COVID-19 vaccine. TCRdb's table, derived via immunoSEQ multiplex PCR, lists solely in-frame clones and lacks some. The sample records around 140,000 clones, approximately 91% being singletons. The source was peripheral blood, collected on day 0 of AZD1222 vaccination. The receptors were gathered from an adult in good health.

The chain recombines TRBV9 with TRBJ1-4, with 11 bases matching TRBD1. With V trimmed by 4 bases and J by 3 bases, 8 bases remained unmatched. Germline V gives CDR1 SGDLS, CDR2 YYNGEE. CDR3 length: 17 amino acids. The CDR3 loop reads CASSPRTGGVPNEKLFF. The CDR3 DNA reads TGTGCCAGCAGCCCGAGGACAGGGGGCGTCCCTAATGAAAAACTGTTTTTT.

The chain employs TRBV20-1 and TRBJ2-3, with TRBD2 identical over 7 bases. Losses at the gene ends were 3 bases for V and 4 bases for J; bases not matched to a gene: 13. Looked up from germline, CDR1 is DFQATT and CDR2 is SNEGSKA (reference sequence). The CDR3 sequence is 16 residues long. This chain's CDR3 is CSASSIGGRSADTQYF. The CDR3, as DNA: TGCAGTGCTAGTTCGATTGGCGGGAGAAGCGCAGATACGCAGTATTTT.

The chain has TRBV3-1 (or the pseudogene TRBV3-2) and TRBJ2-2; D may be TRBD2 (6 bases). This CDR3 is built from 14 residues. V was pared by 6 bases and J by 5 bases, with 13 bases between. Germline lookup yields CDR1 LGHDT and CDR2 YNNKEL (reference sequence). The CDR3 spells CASRPPGVTGELFF. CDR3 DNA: TGTGCCAGCAGGCCGCCGGGGGTGACCGGGGAGCTGTTTTTT.

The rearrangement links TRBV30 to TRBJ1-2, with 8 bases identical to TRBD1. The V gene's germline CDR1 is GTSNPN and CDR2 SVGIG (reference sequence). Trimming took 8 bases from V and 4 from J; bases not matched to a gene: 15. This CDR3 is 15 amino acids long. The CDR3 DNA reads TGTGCCGGGGGGACAGGCTTGCGCGGCTCCTATGGCTACACCTTC. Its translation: CAGGTGLRGSYGYTF.

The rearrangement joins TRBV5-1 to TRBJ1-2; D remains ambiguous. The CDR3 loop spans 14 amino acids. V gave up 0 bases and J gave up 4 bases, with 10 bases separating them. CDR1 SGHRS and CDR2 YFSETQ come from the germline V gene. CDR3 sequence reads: CASSLVAEVYGYTF. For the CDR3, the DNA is TGCGCCAGCAGCTTGGTGGCAGAGGTCTATGGCTACACCTTC.

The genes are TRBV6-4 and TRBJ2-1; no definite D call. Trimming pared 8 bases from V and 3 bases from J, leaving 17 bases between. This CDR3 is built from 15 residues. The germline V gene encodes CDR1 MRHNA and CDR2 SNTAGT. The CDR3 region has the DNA TGTGCCAGCTCATCAAACAGCTACCGCTACAATGAGCAGTTCTTC. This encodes CASSSNSYRYNEQFF.

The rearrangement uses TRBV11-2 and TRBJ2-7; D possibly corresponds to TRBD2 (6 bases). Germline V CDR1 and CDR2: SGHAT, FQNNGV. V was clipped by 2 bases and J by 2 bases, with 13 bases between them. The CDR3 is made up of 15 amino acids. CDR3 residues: CASSLYPGTPYEQYF. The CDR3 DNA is TGTGCCAGCAGCTTATACCCCGGGACTCCCTACGAGCAGTACTTC.

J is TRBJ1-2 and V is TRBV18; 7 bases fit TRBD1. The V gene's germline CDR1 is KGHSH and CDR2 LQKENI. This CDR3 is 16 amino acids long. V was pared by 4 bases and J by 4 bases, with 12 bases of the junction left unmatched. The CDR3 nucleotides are TGTGCCAGCTCACTCCAAGAGGGGGCGTTTCTCTATGGCTACACCTTC. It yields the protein CASSLQEGAFLYGYTF.

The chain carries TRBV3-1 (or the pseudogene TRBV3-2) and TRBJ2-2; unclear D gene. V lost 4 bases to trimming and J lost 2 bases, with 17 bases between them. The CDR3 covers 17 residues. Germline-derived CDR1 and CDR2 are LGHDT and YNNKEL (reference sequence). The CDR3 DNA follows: TGTGCCAGCAGCCGGTCCGGGTCTGCACTTAACACCGGGGAGCTGTTTTTT. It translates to CASSRSGSALNTGELFF.

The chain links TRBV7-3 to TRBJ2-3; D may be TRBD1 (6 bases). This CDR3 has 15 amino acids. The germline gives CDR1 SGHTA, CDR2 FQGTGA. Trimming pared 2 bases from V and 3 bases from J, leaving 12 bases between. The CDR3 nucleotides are TGTGCCAGCAGCTTAGGGGGCGTTAAAACAGATACGCAGTATTTT. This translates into CASSLGGVKTDTQYF.